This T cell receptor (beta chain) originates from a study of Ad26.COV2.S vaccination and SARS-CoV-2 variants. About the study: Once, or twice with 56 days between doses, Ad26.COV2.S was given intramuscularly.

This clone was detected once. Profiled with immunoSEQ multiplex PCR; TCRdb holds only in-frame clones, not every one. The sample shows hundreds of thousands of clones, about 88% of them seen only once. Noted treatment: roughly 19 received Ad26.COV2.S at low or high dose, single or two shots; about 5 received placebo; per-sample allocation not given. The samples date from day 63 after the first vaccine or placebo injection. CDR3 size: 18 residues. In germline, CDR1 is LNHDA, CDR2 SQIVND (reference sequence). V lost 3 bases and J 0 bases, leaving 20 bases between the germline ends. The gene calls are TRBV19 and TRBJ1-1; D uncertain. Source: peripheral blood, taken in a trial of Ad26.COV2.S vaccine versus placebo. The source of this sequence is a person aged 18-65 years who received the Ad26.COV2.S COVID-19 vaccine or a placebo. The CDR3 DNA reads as TGTGCCAGTAGTATGAGCGGGCCTTTCAGCCTCATGAACACTGAAGCTTTCTTT. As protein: CASSMSGPFSLMNTEAFF.